Listed below are T cell receptor beta chains from one sample, sequenced in a study of T cells after yellow fever vaccination. TCRdb fed the 5' RACE reads into MiXCR, producing one record per CDR3 protein. The sample yields 30,000 or so distinct CDR3 sequences, 4.4% seen once. This material consisted of CD8+ T cells sorted from PBMCs, taken 5 days after the yellow fever booster vaccination. The receptors stem from a young man who received the YFV17D yellow fever vaccine. Both conserved end residues are part of each CDR3. The order of the fields is V gene, clone size, D gene, CDR3 length, J gene, CDR3 protein, CDR3 DNA. A D gene is named only where the DNA matches it firmly. Expanded clones are given a class, and other clones once, few, many or no size at all.

V: TRBV5-6; size: many; D: .; length: 13; J: TRBJ2-2; CDR3: CASSWGNTGELFF; DNA: TGTGCCAGCAGCTGGGGGAACACCGGGGAGCTGTTTTTT
V: TRBV6-5; size: many; D: .; length: 16; J: TRBJ2-3; CDR3: CASSHHGILGPDTQYF; DNA: TGTGCCAGCAGTCACCACGGAATCCTGGGACCAGATACGCAGTATTTT
V: TRBV7-2; size: many; D: .; length: 19; J: TRBJ2-5; CDR3: CASSHTNPVGAQREETQYF; DNA: TGTGCCAGCAGCCACACAAATCCAGTAGGGGCACAAAGAGAGGAGACCCAGTACTTC
V: TRBV5-5; size: many; D: .; length: 12; J: TRBJ2-1; CDR3: CASSDWVNEQFF; DNA: TGTGCCAGCAGCGATTGGGTCAATGAGCAGTTCTTC
V: TRBV6-2/TRBV6-3; size: many; D: .; length: 14; J: TRBJ2-1; CDR3: CASSVTRLYNEQFF; DNA: TGTGCCAGCAGTGTTACGCGGTTATACAATGAGCAGTTCTTC
V: TRBV20-1; size: many; D: TRBD2; length: 16; J: TRBJ2-1; CDR3: CSAFRLAGGPHNEQFF; DNA: TGCAGTGCTTTTCGGTTAGCGGGAGGGCCCCACAATGAGCAGTTCTTC
V: TRBV5-1; size: many; D: TRBD1; length: 15; J: TRBJ1-5; CDR3: CASSTTGDSNQPQHF; DNA: TGCGCCAGCAGCACTACAGGGGATAGCAATCAGCCCCAGCATTTT
V: TRBV13; size: many; D: TRBD2; length: 17; J: TRBJ2-4; CDR3: CASTPTRGEEAKNIQYF; DNA: TGTGCCAGCACACCAACCCGGGGGGAAGAGGCCAAAAACATTCAGTACTTC
V: TRBV7-9; size: many; D: .; length: 12; J: TRBJ1-3; CDR3: CASSIGVNTIYF; DNA: TGTGCCAGCAGCATAGGGGTAAACACCATATATTTT
V: TRBV20-1; size: many; D: TRBD2; length: 15; J: TRBJ2-7; CDR3: CSASRLKRDGYEQYF; DNA: TGCAGTGCTTCGCGACTAAAGCGGGACGGATACGAGCAGTACTTC
V: TRBV27; size: many; D: TRBD2; length: 19; J: TRBJ2-3; CDR3: CASSPGGTSGRAPTDTQYF; DNA: TGTGCCAGCAGTCCAGGGGGGACTAGCGGGAGGGCTCCCACAGATACGCAGTATTTT
V: TRBV5-1; size: few; D: TRBD2; length: 17; J: TRBJ2-2; CDR3: CASSIGTSAANTGELFF; DNA: TGCGCCAGCAGCATAGGGACTAGCGCCGCAAACACCGGGGAGCTGTTTTTT
V: TRBV30; size: many; D: .; length: 16; J: TRBJ1-1; CDR3: CAWSPNPTDWDTEAFF; DNA: TGTGCCTGGAGCCCTAACCCGACAGACTGGGACACTGAAGCTTTCTTT
V: TRBV28; size: many; D: .; length: 14; J: TRBJ2-1; CDR3: CASSPGAGNNEQFF; DNA: TGTGCCAGCAGCCCGGGGGCGGGTAACAATGAGCAGTTCTTC
V: TRBV4-1; size: many; D: TRBD2; length: 12; J: TRBJ2-7; CDR3: CASSSPTSEQYF; DNA: TGCGCCAGCAGCTCGCCAACTAGCGAACAGTACTTC
V: TRBV12-3/TRBV12-4; size: many; D: .; length: 15; J: TRBJ2-2; CDR3: CASSFFGRDTGELFF; DNA: TGTGCCAGCAGTTTTTTTGGCAGGGACACCGGGGAGCTGTTTTTT
V: TRBV5-4; size: many; D: .; length: 16; J: TRBJ2-4; CDR3: CASSLEGGTVKNIQYF; DNA: TGTGCCAGCAGCTTGGAAGGCGGGACCGTCAAAAACATTCAGTACTTC
V: TRBV2; size: many; D: TRBD2; length: 15; J: TRBJ2-7; CDR3: CATLAGGRQVYEQYF; DNA: TGTGCCACCCTAGCGGGAGGGCGTCAGGTCTACGAGCAGTACTTC
V: TRBV13; size: .; D: .; length: 14; J: TRBJ2-1; CDR3: CASSPDSTMVEQFF; DNA: TGTGCCAGCAGCCCCGATTCGACGATGGTTGAGCAGTTCTTC
V: TRBV23-1; size: .; D: .; length: 14; J: TRBJ1-4; CDR3: CASSQSWILEKLFF; DNA: TGCGCCAGCAGTCAATCTTGGATTCTTGAAAAACTGTTTTTT
V: TRBV20-1; size: many; D: .; length: 10; J: TRBJ2-5; CDR3: CSASFGTQYF; DNA: TGCAGTGCTTCGTTCGGGACCCAGTACTTC
V: TRBV7-2; size: .; D: .; length: 11; J: TRBJ2-1; CDR3: CASSPHNEQFF; DNA: TGTGCCAGCAGCCCCCACAATGAGCAGTTCTTC
V: TRBV9; size: many; D: TRBD1; length: 15; J: TRBJ2-7; CDR3: CASSVEGTGGSEQYF; DNA: TGTGCCAGCAGCGTAGAAGGGACAGGGGGTAGCGAGCAGTACTTC
V: TRBV2; size: many; D: .; length: 11; J: TRBJ2-2; CDR3: CATTRSGELFF; DNA: TGTGCAACTACAAGGTCCGGGGAGCTGTTTTTT
V: TRBV4-1; size: many; D: .; length: 16; J: TRBJ2-1; CDR3: CASSQLPGSSYNEQFF; DNA: TGCGCCAGCAGCCAACTCCCCGGGAGCTCCTACAATGAGCAGTTCTTC
V: TRBV5-5; size: many; D: .; length: 14; J: TRBJ1-2; CDR3: CASSPPRGALTYTF; DNA: TGTGCCAGCAGCCCCCCTCGAGGTGCCTTGACGTACACCTTC
V: TRBV2; size: many; D: .; length: 16; J: TRBJ2-2; CDR3: CASSARDGPNTGELFF; DNA: TGTGCCAGCAGTGCCCGGGACGGTCCGAACACCGGGGAGCTGTTTTTT
V: TRBV12-3/TRBV12-4; size: many; D: TRBD2; length: 14; J: TRBJ2-7; CDR3: CASSASGPYYEQYF; DNA: TGTGCCAGCAGTGCTAGCGGGCCTTACTACGAGCAGTACTTC
V: TRBV15; size: many; D: TRBD1; length: 12; J: TRBJ2-7; CDR3: CATSPTGSEQYF; DNA: TGTGCCACCAGCCCGACAGGGAGCGAGCAGTACTTC
V: TRBV4-3; size: many; D: .; length: 16; J: TRBJ1-4; CDR3: CASSQRTETTNEKLFF; DNA: TGCGCCAGCAGCCAGCGGACAGAGACAACTAATGAAAAACTGTTTTTT
V: TRBV6-5; size: many; D: TRBD1; length: 16; J: TRBJ2-5; CDR3: CASSYQDGTGGETQYF; DNA: TGTGCCAGCAGTTACCAGGATGGGACAGGGGGAGAGACCCAGTACTTC
V: TRBV12-3/TRBV12-4; size: many; D: .; length: 14; J: TRBJ2-1; CDR3: CASSFYRDGDEQFF; DNA: TGTGCCAGCAGTTTTTACAGGGACGGTGATGAGCAGTTCTTC
V: TRBV4-3; size: .; D: TRBD1; length: 13; J: TRBJ2-2; CDR3: CASSLQGSGELFF; DNA: TGCGCCAGCAGCCTACAGGGGTCCGGGGAGCTGTTTTTT
V: TRBV7-2; size: many; D: .; length: 15; J: TRBJ2-2; CDR3: CASSLAAPFSEELFF; DNA: TGTGCCAGCAGCCTCGCGGCCCCTTTTTCTGAGGAGCTGTTTTTT
V: TRBV3-1; size: .; D: TRBD1; length: 15; J: TRBJ1-4; CDR3: CATSAGTEAVEKLFF; DNA: TGTGCCACCTCCGCCGGGACAGAAGCAGTTGAAAAACTGTTTTTT
V: TRBV4-2; size: many; D: TRBD2; length: 16; J: TRBJ2-3; CDR3: CASSQDSASGADTQYF; DNA: TGTGCCAGCAGCCAAGATTCGGCTAGCGGTGCAGATACGCAGTATTTT
V: TRBV19; size: many; D: TRBD2; length: 17; J: TRBJ2-1; CDR3: CASSIGGLADIYNEQFF; DNA: TGTGCCAGTAGTATCGGTGGACTAGCGGATATCTACAATGAGCAGTTCTTC
V: TRBV12-3/TRBV12-4; size: many; D: .; length: 15; J: TRBJ2-3; CDR3: CASSFRWERTDTQYF; DNA: TGTGCCAGCAGTTTTCGGTGGGAGCGCACAGATACGCAGTATTTT
V: TRBV28; size: many; D: TRBD2; length: 12; J: TRBJ2-7; CDR3: CASRGEGYEQYF; DNA: TGTGCCAGCAGAGGGGAGGGCTACGAGCAGTACTTC
V: TRBV20-1; size: many; D: TRBD2; length: 17; J: TRBJ2-3; CDR3: CSAPRPNWRESTDTQYF; DNA: TGCAGTGCCCCGCGCCCAAACTGGCGGGAGAGCACAGATACGCAGTATTTT
V: TRBV11-2; size: .; D: .; length: 12; J: TRBJ2-5; CDR3: CASSFVEETQYF; DNA: TGTGCCAGCAGCTTTGTAGAGGAGACCCAGTACTTC
V: TRBV7-2; size: many; D: .; length: 14; J: TRBJ2-3; CDR3: CASSLWTGEDTQYF; DNA: TGTGCCAGCAGCTTATGGACTGGTGAGGATACGCAGTATTTT
V: TRBV5-1; size: many; D: .; length: 16; J: TRBJ2-2; CDR3: CASSLGQEMNTGELFF; DNA: TGCGCCAGCAGCTTGGGGCAGGAAATGAACACCGGGGAGCTGTTTTTT
V: TRBV15; size: many; D: .; length: 14; J: TRBJ2-7; CDR3: CATSPLGGSYEQYF; DNA: TGTGCCACCAGCCCCCTGGGAGGCAGCTACGAGCAGTACTTC
V: TRBV7-9; size: many; D: .; length: 14; J: TRBJ2-1; CDR3: CASSFGGAHNEQFF; DNA: TGTGCCAGCAGCTTCGGGGGCGCCCACAATGAGCAGTTCTTC
V: TRBV27; size: many; D: .; length: 13; J: TRBJ2-7; CDR3: CASSLFTEYEQYF; DNA: TGTGCCAGCAGTTTATTCACAGAATACGAGCAGTACTTC
V: TRBV10-3; size: .; D: .; length: 9; J: TRBJ1-3; CDR3: CAILGTIYF; DNA: TGTGCCATCTTGGGGACCATATATTTT
V: TRBV29-1; size: many; D: .; length: 14; J: TRBJ2-1; CDR3: CSVHPESSYNEQFF; DNA: TGCAGCGTTCACCCGGAGAGTTCCTACAATGAGCAGTTCTTC
V: TRBV28; size: many; D: .; length: 13; J: TRBJ1-2; CDR3: CATNPGPRAGYTF; DNA: TGTGCCACCAATCCGGGGCCGAGGGCTGGCTACACCTTC
V: TRBV10-3; size: many; D: .; length: 13; J: TRBJ2-5; CDR3: CAISEENQETQYF; DNA: TGTGCCATCAGTGAGGAGAATCAAGAGACCCAGTACTTC
V: TRBV7-9; size: many; D: .; length: 12; J: TRBJ2-1; CDR3: CASSGLGAEQFF; DNA: TGTGCCAGCAGCGGGTTGGGGGCGGAGCAGTTCTTC
V: TRBV5-6; size: many; D: .; length: 12; J: TRBJ2-7; CDR3: CASSLGVLEQYF; DNA: TGTGCCAGCAGCTTGGGGGTTCTCGAGCAGTACTTC
V: TRBV7-2; size: few; D: .; length: 15; J: TRBJ2-7; CDR3: CASSDRDTLAYEQYF; DNA: TGTGCCAGCAGCGACCGGGACACTCTGGCCTACGAGCAGTACTTC